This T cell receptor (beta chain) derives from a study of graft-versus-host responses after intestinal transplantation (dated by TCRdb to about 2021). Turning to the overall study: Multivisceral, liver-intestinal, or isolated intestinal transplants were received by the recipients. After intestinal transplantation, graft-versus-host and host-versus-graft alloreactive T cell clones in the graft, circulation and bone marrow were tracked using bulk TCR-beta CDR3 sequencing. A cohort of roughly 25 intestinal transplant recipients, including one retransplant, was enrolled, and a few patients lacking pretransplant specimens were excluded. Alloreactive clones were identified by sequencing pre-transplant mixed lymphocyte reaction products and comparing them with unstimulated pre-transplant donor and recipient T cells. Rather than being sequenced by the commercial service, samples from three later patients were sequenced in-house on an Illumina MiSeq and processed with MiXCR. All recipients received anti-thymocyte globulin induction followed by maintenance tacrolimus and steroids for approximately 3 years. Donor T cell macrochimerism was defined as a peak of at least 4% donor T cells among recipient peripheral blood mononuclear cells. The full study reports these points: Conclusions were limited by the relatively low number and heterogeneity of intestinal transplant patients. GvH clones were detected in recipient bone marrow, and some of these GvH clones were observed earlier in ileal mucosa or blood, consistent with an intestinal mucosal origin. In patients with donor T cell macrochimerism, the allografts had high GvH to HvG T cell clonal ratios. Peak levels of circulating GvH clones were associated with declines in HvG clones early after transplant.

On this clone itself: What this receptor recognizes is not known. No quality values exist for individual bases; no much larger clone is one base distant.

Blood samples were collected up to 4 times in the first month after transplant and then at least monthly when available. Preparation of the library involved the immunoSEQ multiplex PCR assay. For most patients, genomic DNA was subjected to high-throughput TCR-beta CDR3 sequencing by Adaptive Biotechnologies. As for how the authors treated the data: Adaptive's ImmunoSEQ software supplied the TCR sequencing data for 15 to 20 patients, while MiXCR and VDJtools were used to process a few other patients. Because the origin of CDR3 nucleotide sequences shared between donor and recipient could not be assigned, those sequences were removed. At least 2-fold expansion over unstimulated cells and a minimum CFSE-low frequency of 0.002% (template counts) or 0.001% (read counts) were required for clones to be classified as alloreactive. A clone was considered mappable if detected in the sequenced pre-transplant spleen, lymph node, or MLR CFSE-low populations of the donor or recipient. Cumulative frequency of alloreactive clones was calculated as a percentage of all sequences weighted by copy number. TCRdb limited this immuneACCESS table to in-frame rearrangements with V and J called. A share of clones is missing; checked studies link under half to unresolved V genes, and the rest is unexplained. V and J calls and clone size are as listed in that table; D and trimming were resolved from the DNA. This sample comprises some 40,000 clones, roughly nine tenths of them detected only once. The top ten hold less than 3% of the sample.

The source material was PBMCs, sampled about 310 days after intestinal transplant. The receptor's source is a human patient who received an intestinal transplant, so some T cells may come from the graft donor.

The nucleotides read TGTGCTAGTGGTTTGGACAGGGGATACGAGCAGTACTTC. Protein translation: CASGLDRGYEQYF. The chain uses TRBV12-5 and TRBJ2-7, with 7 bases aligning to TRBD1. At the junction V is shortened by 1 base and J by 4 bases; bases outside the gene matches: 1. The CDR3 contains 13 residues, cysteine and phenylalanine counted. Kept here is only the CDR3 DNA, which spans 39 bases and is read in frame from base 1. CDR1 LGHNT and CDR2 FRNRAP were looked up in the germline V gene. The reference TRBV12-5 and TRBJ2-7 proteins fill in what lies around the CDR3, so the full variable domain reads DARVTQTPRHKVTEMGQEVTMRCQPILGHNTVFWYRQTMMQGLELLAYFRNRAPLDDSGMPKDRFSAEMPDATLATLKIQPSEPRDSAVYFCASGLDRGYEQYFGPGTRLTVT.